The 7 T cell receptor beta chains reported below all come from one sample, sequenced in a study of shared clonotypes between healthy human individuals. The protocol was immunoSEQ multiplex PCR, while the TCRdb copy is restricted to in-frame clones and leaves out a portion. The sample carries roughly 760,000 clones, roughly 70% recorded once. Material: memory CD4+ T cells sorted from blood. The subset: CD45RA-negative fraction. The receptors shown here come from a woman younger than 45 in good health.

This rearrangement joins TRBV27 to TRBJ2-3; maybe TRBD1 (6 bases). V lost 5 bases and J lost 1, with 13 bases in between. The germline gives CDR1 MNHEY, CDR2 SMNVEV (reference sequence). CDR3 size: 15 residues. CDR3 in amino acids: CASSRLTGRTDTQYF. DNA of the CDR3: TGTGCCAGCAGTCGCCTCACAGGGCGCACAGATACGCAGTATTTT.

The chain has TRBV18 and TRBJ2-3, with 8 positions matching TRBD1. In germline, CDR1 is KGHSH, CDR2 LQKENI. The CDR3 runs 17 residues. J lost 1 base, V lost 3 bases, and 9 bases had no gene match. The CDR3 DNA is TGTGCCAGCTCACCGATCAGAACAGGGGGAGGCACAGATACGCAGTATTTT. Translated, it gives CASSPIRTGGGTDTQYF.

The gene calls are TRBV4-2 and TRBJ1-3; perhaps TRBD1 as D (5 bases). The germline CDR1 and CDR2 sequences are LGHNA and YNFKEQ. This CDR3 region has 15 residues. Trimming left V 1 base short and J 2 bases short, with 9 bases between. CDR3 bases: TGTGCCAGCAGCCAAGGCGGGACTGCTGGAAACACCATATATTTT. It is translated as CASSQGGTAGNTIYF.

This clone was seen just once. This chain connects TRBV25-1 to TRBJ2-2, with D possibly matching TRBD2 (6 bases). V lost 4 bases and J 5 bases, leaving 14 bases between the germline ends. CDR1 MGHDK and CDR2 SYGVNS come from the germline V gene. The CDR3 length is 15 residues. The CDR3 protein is CASSALEGRTGELFF. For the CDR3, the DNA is TGTGCCAGCAGTGCGCTTGAGGGGAGGACCGGGGAGCTGTTTTTT.

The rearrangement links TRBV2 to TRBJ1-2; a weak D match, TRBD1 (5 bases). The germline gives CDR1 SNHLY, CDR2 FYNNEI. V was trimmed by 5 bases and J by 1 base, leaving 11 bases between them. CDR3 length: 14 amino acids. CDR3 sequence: CASSRGSSNYGYTF. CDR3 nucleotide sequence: TGTGCCAGCAGTCGGGGGTCGAGTAACTATGGCTACACCTTC. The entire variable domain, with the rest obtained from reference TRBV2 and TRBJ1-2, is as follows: EPEVTQTPSHQVTQMGQEVILRCVPISNHLYFYWYRQILGQKVEFLVSFYNNEISEKSEIFDDQFSVERPDGSNFTLKIRSTKLEDSAMYFCASSRGSSNYGYTFGSGTRLTVV.

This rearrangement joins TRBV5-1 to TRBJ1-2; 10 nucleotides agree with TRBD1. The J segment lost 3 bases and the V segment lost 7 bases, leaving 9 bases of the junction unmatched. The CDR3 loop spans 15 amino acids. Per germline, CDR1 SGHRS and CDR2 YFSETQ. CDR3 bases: TGCGCCAGCGATACCGGGACAGGGGTAGACTATGGCTACACCTTC. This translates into CASDTGTGVDYGYTF.

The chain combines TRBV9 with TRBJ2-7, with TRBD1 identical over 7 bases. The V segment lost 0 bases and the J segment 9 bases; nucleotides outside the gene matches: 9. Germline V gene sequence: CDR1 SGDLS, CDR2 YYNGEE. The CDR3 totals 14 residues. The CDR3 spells CASSVEDRTVPQYF. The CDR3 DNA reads TGTGCCAGCAGCGTAGAGGACAGGACCGTTCCGCAGTACTTC.